A single sample is the source of the 15 T cell receptor beta chains below, sequenced in a study of beta chain features in type 1 diabetes. Whole-study findings and limits: Among patients with Type 1 diabetes, TCRB CDR3s were moderately but significantly shorter in every one of the four CD4+ subsets.

The antigens these receptors bind are not known. Every isolated RNA sample was fully reverse transcribed, so sequencing captured expressed TCRB transcripts. The data were produced by immunoSEQ multiplex PCR, yet TCRdb's version contains in-frame clones alone and is incomplete. Of under 150,000 clones detected, approximately 10% appear once; the ten largest clones hold 0.75%. Sequencing was carried out using central memory CD4+ T cells from blood. Receptor source: a man aged 25 to 40 with type 1 diabetes.

The genes are TRBV15 and TRBJ2-5; no clear D gene. V lost 1 base and J 5 bases, leaving 8 bases between the germline ends. This CDR3 contains 13 residues. CDR1 LNHNV and CDR2 YYDKDF come from the germline V gene (reference sequence). In DNA form, the CDR3 reads TGTGCCACCAGCAGAGGACAACTTGAGACCCAGTACTTC. It is translated as CATSRGQLETQYF.

A few counts support this clone. This sequence joins TRBV5-5 and TRBJ1-6; 9 nucleotides match TRBD1. This CDR3 is 17 amino acids long. Germline V gene data show CDR1 as SGHKS and CDR2 as YYEKEE (reference sequence). V lost 1 base, J lost 8 bases, and 10 bases stayed unmatched. The CDR3 coding sequence is TGTGCCAGCAGCTTGAACCGAGGGGACAGGGTTGATTCACCCCTCCACTTT. It codes for CASSLNRGDRVDSPLHF.

The chain has TRBV5-4 and TRBJ2-3; 9 positions match TRBD1. CDR1 and CDR2 from the germline V gene are SGHNT and YYREEE (reference sequence). The J segment lost 2 bases and the V segment lost 1 base, leaving 8 bases of the junction unmatched. This CDR3 region has 17 residues. The CDR3 region is CASSLKVTGGNTDTQYF. The CDR3 region has the DNA TGTGCCAGCAGCTTGAAGGTGACAGGGGGAAACACAGATACGCAGTATTTT. The full variable domain, rest sourced from reference TRBV5-4 and TRBJ2-3, is ETGVTQSPTHLIKTRGQQVTLRCSSQSGHNTVSWYQQALGQGPQFIFQYYREEENGRGNFPPRFSGLQFPNYSSELNVNALELDDSALYLCASSLKVTGGNTDTQYFGPGTRLTVL.

This rearrangement joins TRBV4-2 to TRBJ2-7, with TRBD2 matching 8 bases. The CDR3 runs 17 residues. Trimming cost V 0 bases and J 7 bases; bases outside gene matches: 14. The germline gives CDR1 LGHNA, CDR2 YNFKEQ. CDR3 DNA: TGTGCCAGCAGCCAAGATCCCCTGACTAGCGCCCTGGGGGAGCAGTACTTC. This codes for CASSQDPLTSALGEQYF.

This clone was seen only a few times. J is TRBJ2-3 and V is TRBV4-3; D not resolved. Between the trimmed V and J ends, which lost 0 bases and 7 bases, there was a span of 8 bases. Germline CDR1 and CDR2: LGHNA and YSLEER. The CDR3 totals 13 residues. CDR3 loop: CASSQETQNTQYF. The DNA for the CDR3 is TGCGCCAGCAGCCAAGAGACACAAAATACGCAGTATTTT.

The chain couples TRBV18 to TRBJ1-6; possible D gene TRBD1, 6 bases. V was trimmed by 3 bases and J by 5 bases, leaving 14 bases between them. This CDR3 has 16 amino acids. CDR1 and CDR2 (germline): KGHSH, LQKENI. The CDR3 sequence: CASSPLDRRNNSPLHF. The CDR3 coding sequence is TGTGCCAGCTCACCTCTTGACAGGAGGAATAATTCACCCCTCCACTTT.

The rearrangement links TRBV7-2 to TRBJ2-5; TRBD2 aligns across 9 bases. CDR1 and CDR2 from the germline V gene are SGHTA and FQGNSA. CDR3 length: 16 amino acids. Trimming took 0 bases from V and 4 from J; bases not matched to a gene: 6. CDR3 in amino acids: CASSLAGARGGETQYF. In DNA, the CDR3 is TGTGCCAGCAGCTTAGCGGGGGCGCGGGGGGGAGAGACCCAGTACTTC.

This clone turned up a few times. The chain is built from TRBV7-2 and TRBJ2-5; 7 nucleotides line up with TRBD1. Germline CDR1 reads SGHTA; CDR2 reads FQGNSA. This CDR3 is built from 15 residues. Unmatched junction bases numbered 8, after V lost 5 bases and J lost 2 bases. CDR3 sequence: CASSPRQGQQETQYF. The CDR3 nucleotides are TGTGCCAGCAGCCCCCGACAGGGACAGCAAGAGACCCAGTACTTC.

V gene TRBV7-2 combines with J gene TRBJ2-5, with 12 bases aligning to TRBD2. V gave up 5 bases and J gave up 5 bases; unmatched junction bases: 3. CDR3 size: 14 residues. Germline CDR1 reads SGHTA; CDR2 reads FQGNSA. The CDR3 reads CASSATSGGETQYF. CDR3 nucleotides: TGTGCCAGCAGCGCAACTAGCGGGGGGGAGACCCAGTACTTC.

V gene TRBV9 combines with J gene TRBJ2-5; 9 bases agree with TRBD1. Germline trimming cut 4 bases from V and 5 bases from J; bases unmatched to any gene: 12. The germline gives CDR1 SGDLS, CDR2 YYNGEE. The CDR3 spans 16 residues. CDR3 sequence: CASSQEAGQGWETQYF. As DNA, the CDR3 is TGTGCCAGCAGCCAAGAGGCGGGACAGGGATGGGAGACCCAGTACTTC.

The chain carries TRBV6-5 and TRBJ1-2; TRBD1 matches 9 bases. After removal of 5 bases from V and 5 bases from J, the junction contained 3 bases not matched to a gene. CDR1 is MNHEY and CDR2 is SVGAGI in the germline V gene. CDR3 length: 13 amino acids. The CDR3 reads CASSPGTGYGYTF. As DNA, the CDR3 is TGTGCCAGCAGTCCCGGGACAGGGTATGGCTACACCTTC.

This clone was found a few times. The chain employs TRBV30 and TRBJ2-1, with 11 bases identical to TRBD2. CDR1 and CDR2 from the germline V gene are GTSNPN and SVGIG (reference sequence). The ends lost 0 bases at V and 8 bases at J; junction bases unmatched: 3. The CDR3 is 14 residues long. CDR3 nucleotides: TGTGCCTGGAGTGTTACTAGCGGGGGTTATGAGCAGTTCTTC. As protein: CAWSVTSGGYEQFF. Variable domain in full (rest from reference TRBV30 and TRBJ2-1): SQTIHQWPATLVQPVGSPLSLECTVEGTSNPNLYWYRQAAGRGLQLLFYSVGIGQISSEVPQNLSASRPQDRQFILSSKKLLLSDSGFYLCAWSVTSGGYEQFFGPGTRLTVL.

This clone appeared a few times. This chain joins TRBV27 and TRBJ1-6; 11 bases are shared with TRBD1. The CDR3 extends over 14 amino acids. J gave up 10 bases and V 5 bases, and 4 bases lay outside the gene matches. Germline CDR1 is MNHEY and CDR2 is SMNVEV (reference sequence). The CDR3 DNA reads TGTGCCAGCAGTAAGGGACAGGGGGGATCACCCCTCCACTTT. Protein sequence: CASSKGQGGSPLHF.

The chain links TRBV7-8 to TRBJ2-5, with a tentative D call TRBD2 (5 bases). Trimming pared 5 bases from V and 1 base from J, leaving 11 bases between. The CDR3 runs to 14 residues. CDR1 and CDR2 (germline): SGHVS, FQNEAQ. For the CDR3, the DNA is TGTGCCAGCAGCCCAACCGGGGTCCAAGAGACCCAGTACTTC. As protein: CASSPTGVQETQYF.

This clone turned up a few times. This chain's CDR3 is CASSIMGAGSYEQYF. CDR3 DNA: TGTGCCAGTAGTATTATGGGGGCCGGGTCCTACGAGCAGTACTTC. This chain uses TRBV19 with TRBJ2-7; D might be TRBD1 (6 bases). This CDR3 contains 15 residues. Germline assignment: CDR1 LNHDA and CDR2 SQIVND (reference sequence). Trimming cost V 3 bases and J 1 base, with 13 bases left between them.